This T cell receptor beta chain originates from a study of T cell repertoires in cytomegalovirus infection. Study observations and caveats: Clonotypes of TCR beta that were HLA-C-restricted and CMV-specific dominated the ex vivo response.

In germline, CDR1 is SGDLS, CDR2 YYNGEE. Trimming pared 0 bases from V and 0 bases from J, leaving 13 bases between. This CDR3 region has 17 residues. TCRdb re-derived calls from the reads in MiXCR, one entry per CDR3 protein. The table lists 750,000 to 950,000 distinct CDR3 sequences, about 28% of them singletons. This clonotype has just a few counts. The antigen is not known. The receptor was derived from a human donor in good health (CMV status not recorded). Some clones in this sample may be carry-over from other donors' samples. The sequenced sample was cultured CD8+ T cells from PBMCs, obtained from culture after CMV antigen stimulation. The chain is built from TRBV9 and TRBJ2-1; possibly TRBD1 or TRBD2 for D (5 bases each). In DNA, the CDR3 is TGTGCCAGCAGCGTAGAATCGGGGCCAAGCTCCTACAATGAGCAGTTCTTC. Encoded protein: CASSVESGPSSYNEQFF.